Listed here are 24 T cell receptor beta chains from one sample, sequenced in a study of early T cells in non-severe SARS-CoV-2 infection. TCRdb analysed the 5' RACE reads with MiXCR anew, one entry per CDR3 protein. The repertoire holds approximately 77,000 distinct CDR3 sequences, with about 5% as singletons. This specimen was whole blood, taken at baseline. These receptors all come from an adult who was a healthcare worker with PCR-confirmed SARS-CoV-2 infection or an uninfected control (not recorded which).

The V call is TRBV20-1, the J call TRBJ2-3, with 9 positions matching TRBD2. V gave up 3 bases and J gave up 1 base; unmatched junction bases: 14. From germline, CDR1 is DFQATT and CDR2 SNEGSKA (reference sequence). The CDR3 length is 18 residues. CDR3 residues: CSASSSGSLRGGTDTQYF. The CDR3 DNA follows: TGCAGTGCTAGTAGTAGCGGGAGTCTCCGCGGGGGCACAGATACGCAGTATTTT.

This clonotype was seen repeatedly, ten times or more. The J gene is TRBJ2-3, the V gene TRBV6-5; TRBD2 aligns across 12 bases. Germline V gene sequence: CDR1 MNHEY, CDR2 SVGAGI. The CDR3 consists of 16 residues. V trimming: 6 bases; J trimming: 4 bases; junction bases outside the gene matches: 8. The CDR3 DNA is TGTGCCAGCAGACCTCTAGCGGGAGGGCTCGCAGATACGCAGTATTTT. Its protein is CASRPLAGGLADTQYF.

The sample holds a few counts of this clonotype. The chain is built from TRBV5-8 and TRBJ1-4; 7 bases are a match to TRBD1. In germline, CDR1 is SGHTS, CDR2 YDEGEE. Losses at the gene ends were 4 bases for V and 0 bases for J; bases not matched to a gene: 6. The CDR3 totals 16 residues. The CDR3 spells CASSSGQVATNEKLFF. The CDR3 DNA reads as TGTGCCAGCAGCAGTGGACAGGTTGCAACTAATGAAAAACTGTTTTTT.

This clonotype was seen a handful of times. This chain connects TRBV5-5 to TRBJ2-7; D perhaps matches TRBD2 (7 bases). Per the germline V gene, CDR1 is SGHKS and CDR2 is YYEKEE (reference sequence). The V gene lost 5 bases and the J gene lost 2 bases, with 14 bases spanning the gap. This CDR3 comprises 14 residues. The CDR3 region has the DNA TGTGCCAGCAGTCCGGGGGGCATCCCCTACGAGCAGTACTTC. Protein sequence: CASSPGGIPYEQYF.

This clonotype occurred many times. The chain links TRBV5-1 to TRBJ1-5; D gene uncertain. The CDR3 has 14 amino acids. CDR1 SGHRS and CDR2 YFSETQ come from the germline V gene. The V and J ends lost 0 bases and 4 bases respectively, with 8 bases between them. In nucleotides, the CDR3 is TGCGCCAGCAGCTTGGGAGAAAGGAATCAGCCCCAGCATTTT. It codes for CASSLGERNQPQHF.

This clonotype was observed at least ten times. V gene TRBV12-3 or TRBV12-4 combines with J gene TRBJ2-1; no definite D call. The CDR3 spans 16 residues. Trimming removed 7 bases at V and 0 bases at J, with 16 bases between. CDR3 sequence reads: CASTANPSSSYNEQFF. CDR3 nucleotide sequence: TGTGCCAGCACCGCCAATCCATCAAGCTCCTACAATGAGCAGTTCTTC.

CDR3 sequence (DNA): TGCGCCAGCAGCACCGTAGCGGGCGGTTACGAGCAGTACTTC. It is translated as CASSTVAGGYEQYF. The genes are TRBV5-1 and TRBJ2-7; 7 nucleotides align to TRBD2. The germline gives CDR1 SGHRS, CDR2 YFSETQ. The CDR3 is made up of 14 amino acids. V dropped 4 bases and J dropped 4; count of bases not matched to a gene: 8.

In this sample, this clonotype turned up a few times. The chain employs TRBV7-9 and TRBJ1-4; D gene ambiguous. V was clipped by 7 bases and J by 4 bases, with 16 bases between them. CDR1 and CDR2 from the germline V gene are SEHNR and FQNEAQ (reference sequence). This CDR3 has 15 residues. The CDR3 is CASTMLGLLNEKLFF. The DNA of the CDR3 is TGTGCCAGCACCATGCTTGGGTTGCTTAATGAAAAACTGTTTTTT. Full variable domain (missing parts from reference TRBV7-9 and TRBJ1-4): DTGVSQNPRHKITKRGQNVTFRCDPISEHNRLYWYRQTLGQGPEFLTYFQNEAQLEKSRLLSDRFSAERPKGSFSTLEIQRTEQGDSAMYLCASTMLGLLNEKLFFGSGTQLSVL.

This clonotype was detected many times. J is TRBJ1-2 and V is TRBV6-5; D gene uncertain. Trimming took 6 bases from V and 5 from J, leaving 19 bases between them. Germline V gene data show CDR1 as MNHEY and CDR2 as SVGAGI. This CDR3 is built from 15 residues. CDR3: CASSLTNRNNYGYTF. The DNA of the CDR3 is TGTGCCAGCAGCCTTACTAATCGGAACAATTATGGCTACACCTTC.

This clonotype was seen a few times. In nucleotides, the CDR3 is TGTGCCAGCAGCTTAGGTCTAGTATCCAGCACAGATACGCAGTATTTT. The encoded protein is CASSLGLVSSTDTQYF. The rearrangement joins TRBV11-2 to TRBJ2-3, with D hard to call. The CDR3 loop spans 16 amino acids. Trimming shortened V by 1 base and J by 0 bases, and 11 bases separated the two germline ends. CDR1 and CDR2 from the germline V gene are SGHAT and FQNNGV.

The chain employs TRBV3-2 and TRBJ1-1. TRBV3-2 is annotated as a pseudogene. The CDR3 length is 11 residues. This chain's CDR3 is CASSQAFEAFF. In nucleotides, the CDR3 is TGTGCCAGCAGCCAAGCCTTTGAAGCTTTCTTT.

Many counts were recorded for this clonotype. V is TRBV20-1 and J is TRBJ2-3; TRBD2 matches at 12 bases. The CDR3 contains 16 residues. Germline V gives CDR1 DFQATT, CDR2 SNEGSKA (reference sequence). J was trimmed by 8 bases and V by 6 bases; bases with no gene match: 15. CDR3 amino acids: CSAPDRLAGAPGTQYF. The CDR3 region has the DNA TGCAGTGCACCGGACCGACTAGCGGGAGCCCCGGGTACGCAGTATTTT.

The chain employs TRBV19 and TRBJ2-1, with a tentative D call TRBD2 (7 bases). V lost 7 bases to trimming and J lost 2 bases, with 15 bases between them. The germline V gene encodes CDR1 LNHDA and CDR2 SQIVND (reference sequence). The CDR3 covers 15 residues. The CDR3 bases are TGTGCCAGTATAAACCCCGGGGGGCCCTACAATGAGCAGTTCTTC. Its translation: CASINPGGPYNEQFF.

This clonotype was seen many times. The gene calls are TRBV12-3 or TRBV12-4 and TRBJ2-5; weak D call: TRBD1 (6 bases). The V end was cut by 5 bases, the J end by 5 bases, with 15 bases between. This CDR3 has 14 amino acids. The CDR3 nucleotides are TGTGCCAGCAGTCCACCGCCGCAGGGGGAGACCCAGTACTTC. As protein: CASSPPPQGETQYF.

This clonotype has at least ten counts. This rearrangement joins TRBV29-1 to TRBJ2-3, with D uncertain. CDR3 length equals 18 residues. V lost 0 bases, J lost 0 bases, and 19 bases lay in between. The germline V gene has CDR1 SQVTM and CDR2 ANQGSEA. The CDR3 sequence is CSVEDIPMTLPSTDTQYF. In nucleotides, the CDR3 is TGCAGCGTTGAAGATATACCCATGACACTACCCAGCACAGATACGCAGTATTTT.

The rearrangement joins TRBV20-1 to TRBJ2-5; 9 bases line up with TRBD2. CDR1 is DFQATT, CDR2 SNEGSKA, per germline (reference sequence). This CDR3 comprises 16 residues. The ends lost 6 bases at V and 5 bases at J; junction bases unmatched: 16. This CDR3 is CSATGTSTRRGETQYF. Written as DNA, the CDR3 is TGCAGTGCCACCGGGACTAGCACCCGACGGGGGGAGACCCAGTACTTC.

This clonotype appeared many times. The chain combines TRBV7-9 with TRBJ2-3; D not resolved. Germline V lookup: CDR1 SEHNR, CDR2 FQNEAQ (reference sequence). The length of the CDR3 is 13 residues. V lost 2 bases and J lost 4, with 7 bases in between. The CDR3 reads CASSLISADTQYF. CDR3 nucleotides: TGTGCCAGCAGCTTAATCAGTGCAGATACGCAGTATTTT.

This clonotype was found many times. The V and J genes are TRBV18 and TRBJ2-3, with TRBD2 matching over 14 bases. Germline V gene lookup returns CDR1 KGHSH and CDR2 LQKENI. Germline trimming cut 3 bases from V and 3 bases from J; bases unmatched to any gene: 11. CDR3 length equals 19 residues. The CDR3 DNA reads as TGTGCCAGCTCACCCGTAATCGGGACTAGCGGGAGCAGGACAGATACGCAGTATTTT. It yields the protein CASSPVIGTSGSRTDTQYF.

This clonotype was detected many times. The rearrangement uses TRBV4-1 and TRBJ1-6; 7 bases agree with TRBD1. The germline CDR1 and CDR2 sequences are MGHRA and YSYEKL. This CDR3 spans 15 amino acids. The J segment lost 9 bases and the V segment lost 1 base, leaving 6 bases of the junction unmatched. The DNA of the CDR3 is TGCGCCAGCAGCCAAGGACAGGGTCTATCTTCACCCCTCCACTTT. Translation gives CASSQGQGLSSPLHF.

The table lists this clonotype with a count of one. The chain employs TRBV7-2 and TRBJ1-1; D not resolved. There are 16 residues in the CDR3. The germline V and J ends were trimmed by 1 base and 1 base, with 13 bases remaining between them. The germline CDR1 and CDR2 sequences are SGHTA and FQGNSA. The CDR3 sequence is CASSLGWQKANTEAFF. The CDR3 nucleotides read TGTGCCAGCAGCTTAGGGTGGCAGAAGGCGAACACTGAAGCTTTCTTT. The full variable domain, its missing parts supplied by reference TRBV7-2 and TRBJ1-1, is GAGVSQSPSNKVTEKGKDVELRCDPISGHTALYWYRQSLGQGLEFLIYFQGNSAPDKSGLPSDRFSAERTGGSVSTLTIQRTQQEDSAVYLCASSLGWQKANTEAFFGQGTRLTVV.

This clonotype was found many times. The gene calls are TRBV20-1 and TRBJ1-1; D is unclear. Trimming removed 5 bases from V and 0 bases from J, with 10 bases in between. The CDR3 length is 13 residues. Germline V gene data show CDR1 as DFQATT and CDR2 as SNEGSKA (reference sequence). CDR3 sequence: CSALIVMNTEAFF. CDR3 coding DNA: TGCAGTGCTCTTATTGTTATGAACACTGAAGCTTTCTTT.

This rearrangement joins TRBV15 to TRBJ2-1, with 9 bases lining up with TRBD1. In germline, CDR1 is LNHNV, CDR2 YYDKDF (reference sequence). V lost 1 base and J lost 3; bases outside the gene matches: 1. The CDR3 length is 15 residues. The CDR3, as DNA: TGTGCCACCAGCAGAGGGGACAGGGACTACAATGAGCAGTTCTTC. Its protein product is CATSRGDRDYNEQFF.

This clonotype came up a few times. The chain is built from TRBV5-6 and TRBJ2-5; no firm D call. The germline CDR1 and CDR2 sequences are SGHDT and YYEEEE. Trimming removed 0 bases at V and 4 bases at J, with 10 bases between. The CDR3 is 14 amino acids. The CDR3 DNA follows: TGTGCCAGCAGCTTGGCCCCCATGGCAGAGACCCAGTACTTC. It translates to CASSLAPMAETQYF.

This clonotype has at least ten counts. The chain has TRBV27 and TRBJ1-2, with 7 bases aligning to TRBD1. The CDR3 length is 14 residues. Germline CDR1 reads MNHEY; CDR2 reads SMNVEV (reference sequence). After removal of 4 bases from V and 4 bases from J, the junction contained 6 bases not matched to a gene. CDR3 region: CASSWGGGFYGYTF. The CDR3 nucleotides are TGTGCCAGCAGTTGGGGAGGGGGCTTCTATGGCTACACCTTC.